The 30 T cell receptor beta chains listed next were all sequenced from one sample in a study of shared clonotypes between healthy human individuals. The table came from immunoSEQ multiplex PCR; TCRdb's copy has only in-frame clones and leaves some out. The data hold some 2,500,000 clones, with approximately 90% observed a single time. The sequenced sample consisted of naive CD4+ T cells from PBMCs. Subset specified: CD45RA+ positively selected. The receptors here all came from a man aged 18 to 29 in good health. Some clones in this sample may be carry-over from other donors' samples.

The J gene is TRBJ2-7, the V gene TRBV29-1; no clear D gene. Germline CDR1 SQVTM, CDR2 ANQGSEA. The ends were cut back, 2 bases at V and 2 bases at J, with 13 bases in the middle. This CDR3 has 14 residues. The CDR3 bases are TGCAGCGTTGAACTAGTCGTTTTCCCCTACGAGCAGTACTTC. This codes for CSVELVVFPYEQYF.

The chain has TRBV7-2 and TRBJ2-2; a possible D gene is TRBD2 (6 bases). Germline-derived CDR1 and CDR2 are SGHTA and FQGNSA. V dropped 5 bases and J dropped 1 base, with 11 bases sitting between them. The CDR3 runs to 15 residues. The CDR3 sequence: CASSARGLNTGELFF. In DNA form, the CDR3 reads TGTGCCAGCAGCGCTAGGGGACTGAACACCGGGGAGCTGTTTTTT.

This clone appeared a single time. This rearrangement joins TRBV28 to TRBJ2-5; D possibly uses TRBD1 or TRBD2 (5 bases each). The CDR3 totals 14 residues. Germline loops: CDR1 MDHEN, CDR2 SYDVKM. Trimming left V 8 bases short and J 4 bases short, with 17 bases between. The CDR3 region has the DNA TGTGCCAGCTGGACCCGCACGGGGCCAGAGACCCAGTACTTC. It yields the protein CASWTRTGPETQYF. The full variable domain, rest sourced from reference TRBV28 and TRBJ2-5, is DVKVTQSSRYLVKRTGEKVFLECVQDMDHENMFWYRQDPGLGLRLIYFSYDVKMKEKGDIPEGYSVSREKKERFSLILESASTNQTSMYLCASWTRTGPETQYFGPGTRLLVL.

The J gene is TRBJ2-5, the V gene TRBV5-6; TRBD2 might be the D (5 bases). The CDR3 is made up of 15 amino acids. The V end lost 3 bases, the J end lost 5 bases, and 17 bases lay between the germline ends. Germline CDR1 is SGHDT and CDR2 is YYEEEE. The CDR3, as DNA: TGTGCCAGCAGCTCCCTGGCGGGTCCGGCGGAGACCCAGTACTTC. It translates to CASSSLAGPAETQYF.

CDR3: CSVAGFGGQETQYF. The DNA for the CDR3 is TGCAGCGTTGCGGGTTTTGGGGGCCAAGAGACCCAGTACTTC. The chain has TRBV29-1 and TRBJ2-5, with D perhaps given as TRBD1 or TRBD2 (5 bases each). This CDR3 is 14 amino acids long. V dropped 4 bases and J dropped 1 base, with 13 bases sitting between them. Germline V gene data show CDR1 as SQVTM and CDR2 as ANQGSEA.

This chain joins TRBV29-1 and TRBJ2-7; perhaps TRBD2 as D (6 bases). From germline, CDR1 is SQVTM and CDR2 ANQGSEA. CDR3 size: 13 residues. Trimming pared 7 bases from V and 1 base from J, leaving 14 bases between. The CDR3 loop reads CSGLGGVSYEQYF. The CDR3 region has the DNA TGCAGCGGCCTCGGAGGGGTATCCTACGAGCAGTACTTC.

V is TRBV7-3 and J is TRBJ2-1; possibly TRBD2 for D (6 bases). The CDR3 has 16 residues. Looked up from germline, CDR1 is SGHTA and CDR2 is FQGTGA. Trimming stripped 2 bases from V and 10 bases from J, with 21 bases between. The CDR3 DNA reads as TGTGCCAGCAGCTTAGCAGGGAGTAGCGGCTCAGGCGAGCAGTTCTTC. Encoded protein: CASSLAGSSGSGEQFF. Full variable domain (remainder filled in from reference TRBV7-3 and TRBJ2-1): GAGVSQTPSNKVTEKGKYVELRCDPISGHTALYWYRQSLGQGPEFLIYFQGTGAADDSGLPNDRFFAVRPEGSVSTLKIQRTERGDSAVYLCASSLAGSSGSGEQFFGPGTRLTVL.

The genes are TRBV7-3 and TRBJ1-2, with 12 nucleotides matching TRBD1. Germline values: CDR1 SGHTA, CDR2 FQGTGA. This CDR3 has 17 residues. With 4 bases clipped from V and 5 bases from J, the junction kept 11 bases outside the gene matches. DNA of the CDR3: TGTGCCAGCAGCTATGAACCCGGGACAGGGGGCTTGTATGGCTACACCTTC. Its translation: CASSYEPGTGGLYGYTF.

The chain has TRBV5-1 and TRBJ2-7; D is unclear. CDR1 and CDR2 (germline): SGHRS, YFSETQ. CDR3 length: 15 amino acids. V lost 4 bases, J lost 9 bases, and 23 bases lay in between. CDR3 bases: TGCGCCAGCAGCGTGTCGGTGGGCGCTTCTGAAAGGCAGTACTTC. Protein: CASSVSVGASERQYF.

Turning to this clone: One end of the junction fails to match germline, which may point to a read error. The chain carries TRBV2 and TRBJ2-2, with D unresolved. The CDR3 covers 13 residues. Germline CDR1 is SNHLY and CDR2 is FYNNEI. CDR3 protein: CASGDLNTGELFF. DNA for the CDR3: TGTGCCAGCGGTGACCTGAACACCGGGGAGCTGTTTTTT.

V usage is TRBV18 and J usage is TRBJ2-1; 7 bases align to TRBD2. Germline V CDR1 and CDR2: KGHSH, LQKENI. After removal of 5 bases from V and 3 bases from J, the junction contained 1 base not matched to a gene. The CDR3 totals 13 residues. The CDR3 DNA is TGTGCCAGCTCATGGGACTACTACAATGAGCAGTTCTTC. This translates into CASSWDYYNEQFF.

CDR3 DNA: TGTGCCAGCAGTCCGTCAGGGGTCACCAACACTGAAGCTTTCTTT. This encodes CASSPSGVTNTEAFF. The chain employs TRBV25-1 and TRBJ1-1, with TRBD1 as a possible D gene (6 bases). Trimming pared 5 bases from V and 2 bases from J, leaving 15 bases between. Germline-derived CDR1 and CDR2 are MGHDK and SYGVNS. This CDR3 contains 15 residues.

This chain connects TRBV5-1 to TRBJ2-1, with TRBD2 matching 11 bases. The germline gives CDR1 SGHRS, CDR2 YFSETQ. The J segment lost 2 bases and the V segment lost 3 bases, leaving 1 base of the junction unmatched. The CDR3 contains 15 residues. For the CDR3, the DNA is TGCGCCAGCAGCTCGACTAGCGGGGCCTACAATGAGCAGTTCTTC. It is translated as CASSSTSGAYNEQFF.

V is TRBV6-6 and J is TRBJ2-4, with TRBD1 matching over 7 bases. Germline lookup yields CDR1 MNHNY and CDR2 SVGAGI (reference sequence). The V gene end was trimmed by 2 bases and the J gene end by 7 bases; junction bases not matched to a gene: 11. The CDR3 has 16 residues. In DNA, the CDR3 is TGTGCCAGCAGTTACCCACAAACAGGGGATGTGAACATTCAGTACTTC. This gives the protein CASSYPQTGDVNIQYF.

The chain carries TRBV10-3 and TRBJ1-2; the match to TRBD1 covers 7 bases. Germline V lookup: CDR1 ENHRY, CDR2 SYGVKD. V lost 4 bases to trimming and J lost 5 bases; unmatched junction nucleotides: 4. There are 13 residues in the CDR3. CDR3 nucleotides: TGTGCCATCAGTGGGCAGGGGGAATATGGCTACACCTTC. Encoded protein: CAISGQGEYGYTF.

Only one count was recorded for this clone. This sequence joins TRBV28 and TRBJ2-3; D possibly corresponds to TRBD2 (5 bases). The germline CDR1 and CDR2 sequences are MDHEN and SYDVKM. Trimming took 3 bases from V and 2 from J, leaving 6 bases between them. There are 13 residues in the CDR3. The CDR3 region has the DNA TGTGCCAGCAGTTTGACTAACACAGATACGCAGTATTTT. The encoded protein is CASSLTNTDTQYF.

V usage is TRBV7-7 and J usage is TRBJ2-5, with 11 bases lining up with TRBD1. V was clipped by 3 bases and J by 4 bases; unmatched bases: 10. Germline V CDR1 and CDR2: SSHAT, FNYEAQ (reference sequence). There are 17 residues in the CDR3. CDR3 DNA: TGTGCCAGCAGCTTGGACAGGGGGCCCGCGGTGGGAGAGACCCAGTACTTC. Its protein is CASSLDRGPAVGETQYF.

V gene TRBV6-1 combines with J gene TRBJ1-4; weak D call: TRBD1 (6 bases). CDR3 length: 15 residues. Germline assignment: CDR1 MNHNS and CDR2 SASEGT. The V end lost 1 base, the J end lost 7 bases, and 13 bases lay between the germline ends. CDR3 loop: CASSEDGGQGEKLFF. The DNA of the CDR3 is TGTGCCAGCAGTGAAGATGGGGGGCAGGGTGAAAAACTGTTTTTT.

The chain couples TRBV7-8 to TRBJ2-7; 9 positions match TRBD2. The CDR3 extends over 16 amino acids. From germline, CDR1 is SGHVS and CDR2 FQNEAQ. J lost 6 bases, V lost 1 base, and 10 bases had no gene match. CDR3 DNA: TGTGCCAGCAGCTTAGGCGAGCCCGGACTAGCGCTCGAGCAGTACTTC. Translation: CASSLGEPGLALEQYF.

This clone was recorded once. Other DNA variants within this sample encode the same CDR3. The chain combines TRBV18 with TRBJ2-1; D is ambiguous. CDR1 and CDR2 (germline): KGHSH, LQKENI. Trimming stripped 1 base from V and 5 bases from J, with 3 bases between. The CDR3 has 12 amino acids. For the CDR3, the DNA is TGTGCCAGCTCACCACAGGACAATGAGCAGTTCTTC. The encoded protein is CASSPQDNEQFF.

The CDR3 loop is CASSFSGTGDYGYTF. The CDR3 region has the DNA TGTGCCAGTAGTTTCTCAGGGACAGGCGACTATGGCTACACCTTC. The genes are TRBV19 and TRBJ1-2, with 8 bases aligning to TRBD1. The CDR3 spans 15 residues. The germline gives CDR1 LNHDA, CDR2 SQIVND (reference sequence). V lost 5 bases and J lost 3; bases outside the gene matches: 8.

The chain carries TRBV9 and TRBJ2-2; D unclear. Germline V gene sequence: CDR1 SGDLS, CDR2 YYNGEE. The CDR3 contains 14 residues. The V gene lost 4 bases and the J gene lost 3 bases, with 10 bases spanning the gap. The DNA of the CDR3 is TGTGCCAGCAGCACCCGGGCTTACACCGGGGAGCTGTTTTTT. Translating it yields CASSTRAYTGELFF.

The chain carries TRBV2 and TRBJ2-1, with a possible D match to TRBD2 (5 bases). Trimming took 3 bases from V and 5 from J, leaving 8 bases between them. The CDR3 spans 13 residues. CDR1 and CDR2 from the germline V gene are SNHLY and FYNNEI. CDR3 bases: TGTGCCAGCAGTGATTCGGGGAACAATGAGCAGTTCTTC. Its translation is CASSDSGNNEQFF.

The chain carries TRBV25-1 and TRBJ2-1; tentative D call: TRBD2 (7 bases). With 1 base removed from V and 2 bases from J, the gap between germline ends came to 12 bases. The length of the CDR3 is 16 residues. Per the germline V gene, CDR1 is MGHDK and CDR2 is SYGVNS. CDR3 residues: CASSEFGGRTYNEQFF. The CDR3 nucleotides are TGTGCCAGCAGTGAATTCGGGGGGCGTACCTACAATGAGCAGTTCTTC.

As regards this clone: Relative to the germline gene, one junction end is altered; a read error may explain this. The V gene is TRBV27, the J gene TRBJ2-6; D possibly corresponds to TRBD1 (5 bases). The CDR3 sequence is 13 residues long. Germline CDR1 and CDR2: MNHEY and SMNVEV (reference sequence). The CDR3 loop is CASSSLGANVPTF. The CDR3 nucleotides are TGTGCCAGCAGTTCCCTTGGGGCCAACGTCCCGACTTTC.

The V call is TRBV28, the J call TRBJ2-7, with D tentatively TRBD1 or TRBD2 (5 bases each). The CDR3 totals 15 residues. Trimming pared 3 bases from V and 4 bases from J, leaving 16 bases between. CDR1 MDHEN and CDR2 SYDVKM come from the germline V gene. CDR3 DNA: TGTGCCAGCAGTTTTCCGGGGCACCGCCAATACGAGCAGTACTTC. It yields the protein CASSFPGHRQYEQYF.

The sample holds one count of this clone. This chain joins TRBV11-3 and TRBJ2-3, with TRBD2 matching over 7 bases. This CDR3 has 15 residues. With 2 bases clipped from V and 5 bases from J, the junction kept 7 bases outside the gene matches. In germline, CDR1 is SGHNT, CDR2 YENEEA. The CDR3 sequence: CASSLNSGGIDTQYF. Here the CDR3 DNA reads TGTGCCAGCAGCTTAAATTCGGGGGGTATAGATACGCAGTATTTT.

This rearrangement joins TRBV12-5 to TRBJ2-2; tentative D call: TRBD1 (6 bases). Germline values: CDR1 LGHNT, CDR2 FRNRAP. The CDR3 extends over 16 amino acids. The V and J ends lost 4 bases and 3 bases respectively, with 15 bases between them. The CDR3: CASGSPPGAHTGELFF. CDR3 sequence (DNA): TGTGCTAGTGGTTCGCCCCCAGGGGCGCACACCGGGGAGCTGTTTTTT.

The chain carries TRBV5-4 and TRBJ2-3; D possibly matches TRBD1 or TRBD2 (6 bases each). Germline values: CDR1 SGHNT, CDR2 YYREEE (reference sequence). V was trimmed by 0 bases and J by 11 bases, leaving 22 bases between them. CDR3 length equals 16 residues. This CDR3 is CASSLAGGEQRYGQYF. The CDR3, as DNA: TGTGCCAGCAGCTTGGCCGGGGGCGAACAGCGTTACGGGCAGTATTTT.

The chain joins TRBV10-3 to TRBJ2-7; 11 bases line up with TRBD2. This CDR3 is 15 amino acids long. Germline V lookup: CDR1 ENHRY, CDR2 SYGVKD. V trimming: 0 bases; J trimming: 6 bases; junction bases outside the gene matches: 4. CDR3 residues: CAISESSGGASEQYF. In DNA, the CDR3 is TGTGCCATCAGTGAGTCTAGCGGGGGGGCTTCCGAGCAGTACTTC.